The clone carrying this TCR beta chain was counted only a few times. From the RT-PCR reads, TCRdb called clonotypes with MiXCR, one entry per CDR3 protein. The sample includes about 570,000 distinct CDR3 sequences, over 9% seen only once; the top ten take around 10%. This sample was included in a study of response to subunit inactivated influenza vaccine. Germline lookup yields CDR1 SQVTM and CDR2 ANQGSEA. CDR3 length: 16 residues. V dropped 1 base and J dropped 6; count of bases not matched to a gene: 6. These data also formed part of another study, on T cells expressing NK-cell markers. That work contributes: The authors generated TCR beta cDNA through 5'RACE template switching with UMIs. Seven sequenced donors out of eight were HCMV-seropositive, one seronegative. An anti-gamma-delta TCR antibody confined sorting to alpha-beta TCR T cells across several of the experiments. Roughly six donors showed dominant NKG2C+ clonotypes comprising about 1.0-8% of their CD8+ T cells. There were a few donors in whom these clonotypes also led the CD3+CD56-NKG2C+ fraction.

This sequence was found in a man aged 50-59 years who received an inactivated influenza vaccine. V usage is TRBV29-1 and J usage is TRBJ2-1, with 13 bases that match TRBD2. Sequencing was performed on PBMCs from blood, taken on the day of vaccination. The CDR3 nucleotides are TGCAGCGTTGAAGTACTAGCGGGAGGGTGGGGCAATGAGCAGTTCTTC. Protein: CSVEVLAGGWGNEQFF.